This T cell receptor beta chain was found in a study of early T cells in non-severe SARS-CoV-2 infection. Study information: The input, bulk RNA from unsorted whole blood, was sequenced, and chains were unpaired. Study results and limitations: Matching with VDJdb favored anti-spike CD8 responses (missing private and CD4 specificities).

The CDR3 is 11 amino acids. In germline, CDR1 is SGHTA, CDR2 FQGNSA. Deletions cut 5 bases from V and 7 bases from J, with 6 bases between. This clonotype was recorded many times. Its antigen is as yet unknown. Attachment of unique molecular identifiers to individual cDNA molecules was performed. TCRdb passed the 5' RACE reads through MiXCR, listing each CDR3 protein once. The sample lists over 75,000 distinct CDR3 sequences; about 15% were seen once. This rearrangement joins TRBV7-2 to TRBJ2-1; D ambiguous. This clonotype was obtained from an adult who was a healthcare worker with PCR-confirmed SARS-CoV-2 infection or an uninfected control (not recorded which). Material for sequencing was whole blood. In DNA, the CDR3 is TGTGCCAGCAGCCGTCGGAATGAGCAGTTCTTC. This translates into CASSRRNEQFF.